These T cell receptor beta chains were read from a single sample in a study of technical replicates of blood from a handful of donors. This table comes from immunoSEQ multiplex PCR, and its TCRdb copy is limited to in-frame clones, with some not included. Of approximately 11,000 clones listed, roughly 94% are singletons. The specimen was PBMCs. These receptors all come from a human donor in good health. CDR3s include the opening cysteine and the closing phenylalanine or tryptophan.

v_gene: TRBV6-5; j_gene: TRBJ2-2; CDR3aa: CASRPRTGYGELFF
v_gene: TRBV6-5; j_gene: TRBJ2-5; CDR3aa: CASRVGGKETQYF
v_gene: TRBV6-1; j_gene: TRBJ2-1; CDR3aa: CASRAGTISNEQFF
v_gene: TRBV10-3; j_gene: TRBJ1-5; CDR3aa: CAISAEAYNQPQHF
v_gene: TRBV11-2; j_gene: TRBJ2-7; CDR3aa: CASSLARERAVYEQYF
v_gene: TRBV28; j_gene: TRBJ2-3; CDR3aa: CASSLPKDSTQPPDTQYF
v_gene: TRBV21-1; j_gene: TRBJ2-6; CDR3aa: CASSLTTSGRFWANVLTF
v_gene: TRBV10-3; j_gene: TRBJ2-1; CDR3aa: CAIRDPGGQFF
v_gene: TRBV28; j_gene: TRBJ1-5; CDR3aa: CASRGQYNQPQHF
v_gene: TRBV7-8; j_gene: TRBJ1-2; CDR3aa: CASSLDPGDSYGYTF
v_gene: TRBV7-9; j_gene: TRBJ2-7; CDR3aa: CASSKLSRTRGYEQYF
v_gene: TRBV10-1; j_gene: TRBJ2-1; CDR3aa: CASSEVLNEQFF
v_gene: TRBV15; j_gene: TRBJ2-7; CDR3aa: CATSRDRGDLVEQYF
v_gene: TRBV13; j_gene: TRBJ2-5; CDR3aa: CASSLVAGGRGEETQYF
v_gene: TRBV5-6; j_gene: TRBJ2-7; CDR3aa: CASSKGQPSYEQYF
v_gene: TRBV5-1; j_gene: TRBJ2-5; CDR3aa: CASSLAGARETQYF
v_gene: TRBV27; j_gene: TRBJ2-7; CDR3aa: CASSFSGSSYEQYF
v_gene: TRBV10-2; j_gene: TRBJ2-7; CDR3aa: CASSGGEQYF
v_gene: TRBV11-2; j_gene: TRBJ1-2; CDR3aa: CASSLGTGHGYTF
v_gene: TRBV18; j_gene: TRBJ1-1; CDR3aa: CASSPRDRTLNTEAFF
v_gene: TRBV7-2; j_gene: TRBJ1-2; CDR3aa: CASSSGQIYGYTF
v_gene: TRBV5-4; j_gene: TRBJ2-3; CDR3aa: CASSHALLAASTDTQYF
v_gene: TRBV4-2; j_gene: TRBJ2-3; CDR3aa: CASSHTLGARMSHTDTQYF
v_gene: TRBV6-1; j_gene: TRBJ1-1; CDR3aa: CASSDGGKGDTEAFF
v_gene: TRBV5-1; j_gene: TRBJ2-3; CDR3aa: CASSFPGEDTQYF
v_gene: TRBV7-6; j_gene: TRBJ2-5; CDR3aa: CASSYGTSGLQETQYF
v_gene: TRBV28; j_gene: TRBJ2-7; CDR3aa: CASSRQGANYEQYF
v_gene: TRBV6-5; j_gene: TRBJ2-5; CDR3aa: CASSYPSTDYQETQYF
v_gene: TRBV27; j_gene: TRBJ2-7; CDR3aa: CASSLTSGRREGQYF
v_gene: TRBV19; j_gene: TRBJ1-5; CDR3aa: CASSDRGLSNQPQHF
v_gene: TRBV11-1; j_gene: TRBJ1-1; CDR3aa: CASSAGSSKAFF
v_gene: TRBV10-2; j_gene: TRBJ2-5; CDR3aa: CASELAGQETQYF
v_gene: TRBV4-2; j_gene: TRBJ2-2; CDR3aa: CASSQERLRVITGELFF
v_gene: TRBV11-3; j_gene: TRBJ2-7; CDR3aa: CASSRGGTVYEQYF
v_gene: TRBV13; j_gene: TRBJ2-7; CDR3aa: CASSQDEGVGSYEQYF
v_gene: TRBV2; j_gene: TRBJ2-1; CDR3aa: CASRSFGAGYNEQFF
v_gene: TRBV6-1; j_gene: TRBJ2-5; CDR3aa: CASNIAGVETQYF
v_gene: TRBV20-1; j_gene: TRBJ1-2; CDR3aa: CSGGDDYGYTF
v_gene: TRBV11-2; j_gene: TRBJ1-5; CDR3aa: CASSFGPSNQPQHF
v_gene: TRBV19; j_gene: TRBJ2-7; CDR3aa: CASSPRTGTGPSYEQYF
v_gene: TRBV5-1; j_gene: TRBJ2-7; CDR3aa: CASSSRLADSGEQYF
v_gene: TRBV30; j_gene: TRBJ1-5; CDR3aa: CAWGSGTGVRSNQPQHF
v_gene: TRBV29-1; j_gene: TRBJ1-1; CDR3aa: CSVGTDNTEAFF
v_gene: TRBV6-5; j_gene: TRBJ2-7; CDR3aa: CASSARQRNYEQYF
v_gene: TRBV30; j_gene: TRBJ2-3; CDR3aa: CAWGQTGSRTDTQYF
v_gene: TRBV27; j_gene: TRBJ2-5; CDR3aa: CASGYLRDRTNQETQYF
v_gene: TRBV6-5; j_gene: TRBJ2-3; CDR3aa: CASKYQGMTTDTQYF
v_gene: TRBV29-1; j_gene: TRBJ2-5; CDR3aa: CSALKLAGGKETQYF
v_gene: TRBV5-1; j_gene: TRBJ2-3; CDR3aa: CASSLAAGTPDTQYF
v_gene: TRBV2; j_gene: TRBJ2-7; CDR3aa: CASSGSGRYHEQYF
v_gene: TRBV15; j_gene: TRBJ2-7; CDR3aa: CATSGGLDRGLAEQYF
v_gene: TRBV23-1; j_gene: TRBJ1-2; CDR3aa: CASSQIEGRGGKENGYTF
v_gene: TRBV28; j_gene: TRBJ1-1; CDR3aa: CASTFSPLLRNTEAFF
v_gene: TRBV7-3; j_gene: TRBJ2-7; CDR3aa: CASSLNGHREQYF
v_gene: TRBV7-8; j_gene: TRBJ1-1; CDR3aa: CASSLPAGMNTEAFF
v_gene: TRBV5-1; j_gene: TRBJ2-3; CDR3aa: CASSAPLAGTDTQYF
v_gene: TRBV5-6; j_gene: TRBJ1-1; CDR3aa: CASSWREGSTEAFF
v_gene: TRBV25-1; j_gene: TRBJ2-2; CDR3aa: CASGSTGELFF